Included here is one T cell receptor (beta chain) sequence, with context. This record comes from a study of blood T cell repertoires in COVID-19. In the source study's methods: Scientists estimated how many nucleated cells there were by amplifying reference gene primers. Sequenced by immunoSEQ multiplex PCR; TCRdb stores in-frame clones only, minus some. That table furnishes V, J and clone size, whereas the DNA furnished D and trimming. The sample consists of 150,000 or so clones, 85% of them appearing once. The CDR3 has 16 residues. The germline CDR1 and CDR2 sequences are SGDLS and YYNGEE. J lost 4 bases, V lost 2 bases, and 7 bases had no gene match.

J is TRBJ2-3 and V is TRBV9; 10 positions agree with TRBD2. The specimen sequenced was peripheral blood. The TCR sequence derives from a woman aged 40 to 50 with active or convalescent COVID-19. The CDR3 nucleotides read TGTGCCAGCAGCGTTCGACTAGCGGGTGCCTCAGATACGCAGTATTTT. Its translation is CASSVRLAGASDTQYF.